The T cell receptor beta chain under discussion was sequenced for a study of T cell responses to AZD1222 COVID-19 vaccine. Deletions cut 1 base from V and 6 bases from J, with 10 bases between. CDR1 is WNHNN and CDR2 is SYGVQD in the germline V gene (reference sequence). The CDR3 is 14 residues long. Method: immunoSEQ multiplex PCR; TCRdb's copy keeps in-frame clones and lacks some. The data contain around 100,000 clones, under 95% of them seen just once; the ten biggest clones take up 1% to 1.5%. As to this clone: Its antigen is as yet unknown.

Findings and caveats of the study: CD4 TCRs associated with vaccination spanned spike, dominating at 160-218 and 743-854.

This clonotype was obtained from an adult in good health. The V and J genes are TRBV10-1 and TRBJ1-5; D ambiguous. Sample: peripheral blood, taken on day 0 of AZD1222 vaccination. The CDR3 DNA follows: TGCGCCAGCAGTGAGTTGGGAGTAGGTCAGCCCCAGCATTTT. It is translated as CASSELGVGQPQHF.